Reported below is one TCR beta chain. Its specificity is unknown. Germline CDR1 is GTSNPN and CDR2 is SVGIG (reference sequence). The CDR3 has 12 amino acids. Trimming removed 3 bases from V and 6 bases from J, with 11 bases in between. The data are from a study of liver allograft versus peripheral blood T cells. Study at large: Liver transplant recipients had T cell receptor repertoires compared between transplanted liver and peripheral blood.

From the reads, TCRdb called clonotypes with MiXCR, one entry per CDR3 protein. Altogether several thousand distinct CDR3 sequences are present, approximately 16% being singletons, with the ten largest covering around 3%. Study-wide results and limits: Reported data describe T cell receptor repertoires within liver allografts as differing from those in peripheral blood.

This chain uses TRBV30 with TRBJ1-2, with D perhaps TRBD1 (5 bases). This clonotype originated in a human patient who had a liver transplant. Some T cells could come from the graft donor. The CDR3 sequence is CAWRVGRHGYTF. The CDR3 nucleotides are TGTGCCTGGAGGGTGGGACGGCATGGCTACACCTTC.